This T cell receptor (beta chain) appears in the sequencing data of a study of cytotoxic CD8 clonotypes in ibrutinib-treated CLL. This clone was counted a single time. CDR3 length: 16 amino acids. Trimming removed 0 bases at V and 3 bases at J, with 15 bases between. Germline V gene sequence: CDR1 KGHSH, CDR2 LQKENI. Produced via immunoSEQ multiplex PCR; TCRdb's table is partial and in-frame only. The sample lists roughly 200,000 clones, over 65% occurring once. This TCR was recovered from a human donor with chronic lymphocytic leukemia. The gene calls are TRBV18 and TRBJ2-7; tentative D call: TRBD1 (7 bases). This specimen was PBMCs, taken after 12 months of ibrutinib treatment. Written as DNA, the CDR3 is TGTGCCAGCTCACCACCCGGGAGCCAGGGGGACTACGAGCAGTACTTC. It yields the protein CASSPPGSQGDYEQYF.